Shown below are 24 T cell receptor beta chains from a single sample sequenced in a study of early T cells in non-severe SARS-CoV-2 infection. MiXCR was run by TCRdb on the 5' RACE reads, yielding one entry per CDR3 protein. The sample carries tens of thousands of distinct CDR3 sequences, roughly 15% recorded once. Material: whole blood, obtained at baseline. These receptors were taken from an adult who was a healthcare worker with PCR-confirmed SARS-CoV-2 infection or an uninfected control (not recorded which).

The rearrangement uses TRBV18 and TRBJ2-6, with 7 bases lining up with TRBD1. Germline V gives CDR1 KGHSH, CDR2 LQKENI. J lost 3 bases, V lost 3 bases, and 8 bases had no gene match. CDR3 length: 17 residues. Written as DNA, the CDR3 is TGTGCCAGCTCACCGAGGACAGGAATAAATGGGGCCAACGTCCTGACTTTC. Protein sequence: CASSPRTGINGANVLTF. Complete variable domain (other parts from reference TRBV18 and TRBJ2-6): NAGVMQNPRHLVRRRGQEARLRCSPMKGHSHVYWYRQLPEEGLKFMVYLQKENIIDESGMPKERFSAEFPKEGPSILRIQQVVRGDSAAYFCASSPRTGINGANVLTFGAGSRLTVL.

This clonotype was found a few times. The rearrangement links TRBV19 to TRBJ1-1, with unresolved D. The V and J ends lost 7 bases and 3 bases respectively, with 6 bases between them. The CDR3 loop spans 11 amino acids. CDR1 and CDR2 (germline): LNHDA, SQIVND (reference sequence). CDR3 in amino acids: CASTGYTEAFF. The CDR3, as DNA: TGTGCCAGTACCGGTTACACTGAAGCTTTCTTT.

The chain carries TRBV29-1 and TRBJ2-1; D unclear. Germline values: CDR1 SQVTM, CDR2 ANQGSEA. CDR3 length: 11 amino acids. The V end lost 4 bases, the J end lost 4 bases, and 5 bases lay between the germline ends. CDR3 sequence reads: CSVVLYNEQFF. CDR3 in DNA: TGCAGCGTTGTTTTGTACAATGAGCAGTTCTTC.

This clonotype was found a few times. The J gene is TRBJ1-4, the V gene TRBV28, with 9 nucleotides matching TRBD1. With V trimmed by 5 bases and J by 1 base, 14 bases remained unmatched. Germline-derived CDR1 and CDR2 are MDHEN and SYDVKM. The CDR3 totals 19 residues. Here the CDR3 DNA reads TGTGCCAGCAGTCCGCGGACAGGGGTTCTATTGGTAACTAATGAAAAACTGTTTTTT. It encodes CASSPRTGVLLVTNEKLFF.

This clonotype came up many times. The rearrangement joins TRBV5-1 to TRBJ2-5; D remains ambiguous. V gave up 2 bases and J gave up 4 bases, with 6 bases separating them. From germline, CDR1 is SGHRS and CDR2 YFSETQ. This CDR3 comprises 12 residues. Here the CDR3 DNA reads TGCGCCAGCAGCTTAGAGACAGAGACCCAGTACTTC. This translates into CASSLETETQYF.

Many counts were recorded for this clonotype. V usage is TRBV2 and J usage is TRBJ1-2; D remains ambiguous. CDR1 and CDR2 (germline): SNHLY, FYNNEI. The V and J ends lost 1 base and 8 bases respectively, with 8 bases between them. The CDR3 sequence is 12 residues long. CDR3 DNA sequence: TGTGCCAGCAGTGAAGAGTCGGCCGGCTACACCTTC. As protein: CASSEESAGYTF. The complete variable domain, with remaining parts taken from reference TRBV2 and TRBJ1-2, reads EPEVTQTPSHQVTQMGQEVILRCVPISNHLYFYWYRQILGQKVEFLVSFYNNEISEKSEIFDDQFSVERPDGSNFTLKIRSTKLEDSAMYFCASSEESAGYTFGSGTRLTVV.

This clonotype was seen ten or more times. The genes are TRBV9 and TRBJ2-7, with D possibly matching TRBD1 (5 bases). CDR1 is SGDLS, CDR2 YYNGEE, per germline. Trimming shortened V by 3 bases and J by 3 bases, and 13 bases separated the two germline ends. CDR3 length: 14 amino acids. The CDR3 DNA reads TGTGCCAGCAGCGCCGGTCAGGGATACTACGAGCAGTACTTC. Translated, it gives CASSAGQGYYEQYF. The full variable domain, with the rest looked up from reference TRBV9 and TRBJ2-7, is DSGVTQTPKHLITATGQRVTLRCSPRSGDLSVYWYQQSLDQGLQFLIQYYNGEERAKGNILERFSAQQFPDLHSELNLSSLELGDSALYFCASSAGQGYYEQYFGPGTRLTVT.

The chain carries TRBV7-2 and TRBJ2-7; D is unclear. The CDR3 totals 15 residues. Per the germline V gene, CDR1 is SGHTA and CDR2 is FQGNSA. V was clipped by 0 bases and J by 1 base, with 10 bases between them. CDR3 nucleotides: TGTGCCAGCAGCTTAGCGGTCCGAACTTCCTACGAGCAGTACTTC. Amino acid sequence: CASSLAVRTSYEQYF.

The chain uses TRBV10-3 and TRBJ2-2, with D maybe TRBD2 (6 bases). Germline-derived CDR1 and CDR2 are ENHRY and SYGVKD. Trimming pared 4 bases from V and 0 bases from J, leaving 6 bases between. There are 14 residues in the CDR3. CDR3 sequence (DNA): TGTGCCATCAGTGGGACTACGAACACCGGGGAGCTGTTTTTT. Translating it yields CAISGTTNTGELFF.

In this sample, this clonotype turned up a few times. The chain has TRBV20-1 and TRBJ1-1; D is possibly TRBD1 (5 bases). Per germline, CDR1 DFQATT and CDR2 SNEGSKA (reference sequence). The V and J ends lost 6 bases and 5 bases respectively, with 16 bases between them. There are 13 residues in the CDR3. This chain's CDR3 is CSAAGGEYTEAFF. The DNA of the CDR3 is TGCAGTGCAGCGGGAGGGGAATATACTGAAGCTTTCTTT.

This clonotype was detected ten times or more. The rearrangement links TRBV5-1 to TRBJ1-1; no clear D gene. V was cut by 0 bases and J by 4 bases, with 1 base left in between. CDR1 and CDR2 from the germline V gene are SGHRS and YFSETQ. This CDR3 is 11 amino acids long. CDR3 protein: CASSLGTEAFF. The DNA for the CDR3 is TGCGCCAGCAGCTTGGGCACTGAAGCTTTCTTT.

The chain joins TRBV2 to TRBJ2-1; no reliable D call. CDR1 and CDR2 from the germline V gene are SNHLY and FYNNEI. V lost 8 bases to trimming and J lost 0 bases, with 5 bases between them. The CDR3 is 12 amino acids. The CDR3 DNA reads TGTGCCAGCTACTACTCCTACAATGAGCAGTTCTTC. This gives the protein CASYYSYNEQFF. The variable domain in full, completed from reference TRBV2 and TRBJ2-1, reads EPEVTQTPSHQVTQMGQEVILRCVPISNHLYFYWYRQILGQKVEFLVSFYNNEISEKSEIFDDQFSVERPDGSNFTLKIRSTKLEDSAMYFCASYYSYNEQFFGPGTRLTVL.

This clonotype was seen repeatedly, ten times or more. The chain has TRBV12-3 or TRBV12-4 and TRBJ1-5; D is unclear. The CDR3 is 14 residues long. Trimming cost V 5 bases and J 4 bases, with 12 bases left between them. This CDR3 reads CASSKTSENQPQHF. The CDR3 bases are TGTGCCAGCAGTAAAACCTCGGAGAATCAGCCCCAGCATTTT.

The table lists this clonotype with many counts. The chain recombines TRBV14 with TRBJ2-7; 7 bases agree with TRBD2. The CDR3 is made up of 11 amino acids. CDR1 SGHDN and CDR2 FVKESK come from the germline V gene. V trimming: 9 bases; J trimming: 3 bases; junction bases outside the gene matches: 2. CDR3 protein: CASSGYYEQYF. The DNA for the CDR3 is TGTGCCAGTAGCGGGTACTACGAGCAGTACTTC.

CDR3 amino acids: CASSPDGLGYTF. CDR3 DNA: TGTGCCAGCAGCCCCGACGGGCTAGGCTACACCTTC. This chain connects TRBV9 to TRBJ1-2; D not certain. Germline-derived CDR1 and CDR2 are SGDLS and YYNGEE. The CDR3 sequence is 12 residues long. Trimming pared 4 bases from V and 8 bases from J, leaving 12 bases between.

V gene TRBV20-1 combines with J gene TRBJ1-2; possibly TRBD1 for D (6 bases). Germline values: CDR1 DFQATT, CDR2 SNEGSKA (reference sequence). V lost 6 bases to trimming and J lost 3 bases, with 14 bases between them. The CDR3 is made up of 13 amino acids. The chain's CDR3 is CSASTGTYYGYTF. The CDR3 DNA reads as TGCAGTGCAAGTACAGGGACTTACTATGGCTACACCTTC.

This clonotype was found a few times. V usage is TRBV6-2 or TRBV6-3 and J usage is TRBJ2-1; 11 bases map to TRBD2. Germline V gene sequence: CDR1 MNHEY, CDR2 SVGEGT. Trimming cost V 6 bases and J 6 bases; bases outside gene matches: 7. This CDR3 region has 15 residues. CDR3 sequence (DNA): TGTGCCAGCAGCGGTCCGGGACTAGCGGTCAATGAGCAGTTCTTC. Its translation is CASSGPGLAVNEQFF.

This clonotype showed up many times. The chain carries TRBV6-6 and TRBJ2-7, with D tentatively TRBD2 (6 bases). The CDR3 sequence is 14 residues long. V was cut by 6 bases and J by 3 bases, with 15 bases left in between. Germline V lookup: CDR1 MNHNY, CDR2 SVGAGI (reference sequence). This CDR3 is CASSPSSAHYEQYF. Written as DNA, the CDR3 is TGTGCCAGCAGCCCTTCTAGCGCTCACTACGAGCAGTACTTC.

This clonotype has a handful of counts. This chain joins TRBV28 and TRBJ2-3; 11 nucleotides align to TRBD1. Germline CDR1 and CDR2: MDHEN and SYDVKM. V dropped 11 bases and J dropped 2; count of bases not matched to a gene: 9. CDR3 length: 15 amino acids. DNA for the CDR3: TGTGCCGCCCGAAGAGGACAGGGGGCCACAGATACGCAGTATTTT. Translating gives CAARRGQGATDTQYF.

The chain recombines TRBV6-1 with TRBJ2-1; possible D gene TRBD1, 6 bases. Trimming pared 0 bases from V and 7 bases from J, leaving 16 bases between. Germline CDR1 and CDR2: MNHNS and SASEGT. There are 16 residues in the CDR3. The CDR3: CASSEAGGAMGNEQFF. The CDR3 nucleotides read TGTGCCAGCAGTGAAGCAGGGGGAGCGATGGGAAATGAGCAGTTCTTC.

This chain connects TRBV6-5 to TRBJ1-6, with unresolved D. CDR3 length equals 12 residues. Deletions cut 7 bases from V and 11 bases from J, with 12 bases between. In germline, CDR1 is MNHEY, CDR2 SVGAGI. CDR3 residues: CASMGAGPPLHF. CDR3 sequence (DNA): TGTGCCAGCATGGGAGCAGGACCACCCCTCCACTTT.

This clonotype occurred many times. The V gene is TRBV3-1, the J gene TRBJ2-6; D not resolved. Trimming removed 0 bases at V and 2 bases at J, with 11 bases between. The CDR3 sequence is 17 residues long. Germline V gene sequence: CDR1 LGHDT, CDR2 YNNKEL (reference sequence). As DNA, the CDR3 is TGTGCCAGCAGCCAAGATTTTAGAGAGGCTGGGGCCAACGTCCTGACTTTC. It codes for CASSQDFREAGANVLTF. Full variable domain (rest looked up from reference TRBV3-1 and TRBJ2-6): DTAVSQTPKYLVTQMGNDKSIKCEQNLGHDTMYWYKQDSKKFLKIMFSYNNKELIINETVPNRFSPKSPDKAHLNLHINSLELGDSAVYFCASSQDFREAGANVLTFGAGSRLTVL.

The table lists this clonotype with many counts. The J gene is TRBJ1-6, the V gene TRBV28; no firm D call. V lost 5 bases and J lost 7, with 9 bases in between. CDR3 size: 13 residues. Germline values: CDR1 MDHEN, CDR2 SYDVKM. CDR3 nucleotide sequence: TGTGCCAGCAGTCCATACAAAAATTCACCCCTCCACTTT. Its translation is CASSPYKNSPLHF.

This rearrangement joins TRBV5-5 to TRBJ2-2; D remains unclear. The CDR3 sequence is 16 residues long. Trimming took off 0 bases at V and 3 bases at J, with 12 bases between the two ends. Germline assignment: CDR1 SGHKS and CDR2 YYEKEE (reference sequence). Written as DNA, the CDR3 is TGTGCCAGCAGCTTGGTGGCAGATTATTACACCGGGGAGCTGTTTTTT. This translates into CASSLVADYYTGELFF.